These T cell receptor beta chains were read from a single sample in a study of T cell responses to AZD1222 COVID-19 vaccine. TCRdb's table, derived via immunoSEQ multiplex PCR, lists solely in-frame clones and lacks some. The sample includes some 150,000 clones, 92% seen only once; the top ten take more than 3.5%. The sample in question was peripheral blood, obtained on day 0 of AZD1222 vaccination. All receptors come from an adult in good health. CDR3s leave out the opening cysteine and the closing phenylalanine or tryptophan. The D gene is left open where the match is weak. Part of the rows lack a size; the others show once, few, many or a class for expanded clones.

V gene	clone size	D gene	CDR3 protein
TRBV18	NA	NA	ASSPQGGRDNQPQH
TRBV6-4	few	TRBD1	ASRGTGENTEAF
TRBV5-1	NA	NA	ASSLQGTSTDTQY
TRBV6-2/TRBV6-3	NA	NA	ASSPRVEQY
TRBV30	NA	NA	AWSRRQGNSYEQY
TRBV7-2	NA	NA	ASSLGSRRANYGYT
TRBV6-5	NA	TRBD1	ASSSGGKDEKLF
TRBV27	NA	NA	ASGGVEQY
TRBV27	NA	NA	ASSLYGSQETQY
TRBV6-5	NA	TRBD1	ASSEGQGFYEQY
TRBV19	NA	NA	ASSIKAGLVSNEQF
TRBV27	NA	NA	ASMGNGRTNSPLH